Listed below are T cell receptor beta chains from one sample, sequenced in a study of response to subunit inactivated influenza vaccine. TCRdb reprocessed the RT-PCR reads with MiXCR, giving one entry per CDR3 protein. The table includes 150,000 to 200,000 distinct CDR3 sequences, roughly 12% detected once. The sample was also linked to a second study, of T cells expressing NK-cell markers.

The input for sequencing was CD8+ T cells sorted from PBMCs, taken less than 13 days after vaccination. The source of these receptors is a man between 45 and 60 years old who received an inactivated influenza vaccine. CDR3s include the opening cysteine and the closing phenylalanine or tryptophan. A D gene is named only where the DNA matches it firmly. Expanded clones get a size class; other rows say once, few or many, or leave the size out.

clone size	V gene	D gene	J gene	CDR3 protein	CDR3 DNA
-	TRBV14	-	TRBJ2-3	CASSLFRTDTQYF	TGTGCCAGCAGCCTATTTCGCACAGATACGCAGTATTTT
-	TRBV2	-	TRBJ1-5	CASSNSDSNQPQHF	TGTGCCAGCAGCAACTCGGACAGCAATCAGCCCCAGCATTTT
few	TRBV20-1	-	TRBJ1-2	CSAKDTANYGYTF	TGCAGTGCCAAGGACACGGCTAACTATGGCTACACCTTC
-	TRBV4-1	-	TRBJ2-7	CASSQEHGQSGGSYEQYF	TGCGCCAGCAGCCAGGAACACGGACAGTCTGGGGGCTCCTACGAGCAGTACTTC
few	TRBV7-2	-	TRBJ2-1	CASSLWDFNNEQFF	TGTGCCAGCAGCTTATGGGACTTTAACAATGAGCAGTTCTTC
few	TRBV20-1	-	TRBJ2-1	CSASSYGTADNEQFF	TGCAGTGCTAGCTCATACGGGACTGCTGACAATGAGCAGTTCTTC
few	TRBV27	TRBD2	TRBJ2-3	CASSLSAGLAVLGTQYF	TGTGCCAGCAGTTTAAGCGCGGGCCTAGCGGTCCTAGGTACGCAGTATTTT
-	TRBV5-6	-	TRBJ2-2	CAISSNTGELFF	TGTGCCATCAGCTCCAACACCGGGGAGCTGTTTTTT
many	TRBV27	-	TRBJ1-1	CASATGDYNTEAFF	TGTGCCAGCGCCACCGGGGATTATAACACTGAAGCTTTCTTT
few	TRBV4-3	-	TRBJ1-2	CASSQGRSYGYTF	TGCGCCAGCAGCCAAGGGAGGAGCTATGGCTACACCTTC
-	TRBV20-1	-	TRBJ2-7	CSARDAVTFYEQYF	TGCAGTGCTAGAGATGCGGTAACCTTCTACGAGCAGTACTTC
few	TRBV2	TRBD2	TRBJ2-3	CASSSLLAGSTDTQYF	TGTGCCAGCAGCTCGTTACTAGCGGGAAGCACAGATACGCAGTATTTT
-	TRBV20-1	TRBD2	TRBJ2-7	CSAHGLGRGYEQYF	TGCAGTGCGCACGGACTAGGTCGTGGGTACGAGCAGTACTTC
many	TRBV5-1	-	TRBJ1-2	CASRRNNYGYTF	TGCGCCAGCAGACGGAACAACTATGGCTACACCTTC
many	TRBV7-9	-	TRBJ2-1	CASSLEQEDNEQFF	TGTGCCAGCAGCTTAGAACAGGAGGACAATGAGCAGTTCTTC
-	TRBV12-3/TRBV12-4	-	TRBJ2-3	CASRQTGSTDTQYF	TGTGCCAGCAGACAGACAGGAAGCACAGATACGCAGTATTTT
few	TRBV12-3/TRBV12-4	TRBD2	TRBJ2-7	CASSPGGASYEQYF	TGTGCCAGCAGTCCCGGGGGGGCCTCCTACGAGCAGTACTTC
-	TRBV4-1	-	TRBJ1-5	CASSQGGRGNQPQHF	TGCGCCAGCAGCCAGGGCGGGCGGGGGAATCAGCCCCAGCATTTT
few	TRBV11-1	-	TRBJ2-1	CASSLGRGGTQNEQFF	TGTGCCAGCAGCTTAGGCAGGGGGGGGACTCAAAATGAGCAGTTCTTC
many	TRBV4-3	TRBD1	TRBJ2-7	CASSQGQGASYEQYF	TGCGCCAGCAGCCAAGGACAGGGGGCTTCCTACGAGCAGTACTTC
many	TRBV7-2	-	TRBJ2-4	CASSLAQLENIQYF	TGTGCCAGCAGCTTAGCGCAGTTAGAAAACATTCAGTACTTC
-	TRBV24-1	-	TRBJ1-5	CATSDLSSWPQHF	TGTGCCACCAGTGATTTATCAAGTTGGCCCCAGCATTTT
few	TRBV7-9	TRBD2	TRBJ2-7	CASSDTGTSAYEQYF	TGTGCCAGCAGTGATACCGGGACTAGCGCCTACGAGCAGTACTTC
few	TRBV7-9	-	TRBJ2-7	CASSLELGRNEQYF	TGTGCCAGCAGCTTAGAACTAGGACGTAACGAGCAGTACTTC
few	TRBV20-1	-	TRBJ2-3	CSATGSAGTDTQYF	TGCAGTGCTACAGGGAGCGCGGGGACAGATACGCAGTATTTT
-	TRBV7-9	-	TRBJ2-1	CASSRYYNEQFF	TGTGCCAGCAGCCGATACTACAATGAGCAGTTCTTC
many	TRBV5-1	TRBD1	TRBJ2-3	CASSLLQGSDTQYF	TGCGCCAGCAGCTTGTTACAGGGGTCAGATACGCAGTATTTT
few	TRBV4-1	TRBD2	TRBJ2-7	CASSPTLTSGYEQYF	TGCGCCAGCAGCCCAACTTTAACTAGCGGCTACGAGCAGTACTTC